What follows is one T cell receptor beta chain and its context. Its antigen is still unknown. CDR1 ENHRY and CDR2 SYGVKD come from the germline V gene. The J segment lost 0 bases and the V segment lost 6 bases, leaving 7 bases of the junction unmatched. The CDR3 spans 16 residues. Only in-frame clones appear in the TCRdb table, and some are missing; sequencing was by immunoSEQ multiplex PCR. The sample includes around 190,000 clones, more than 75% of them seen just once. This record comes from a study of cytomegalovirus exposure and HLA in healthy donors. Study-wide findings and caveats: Specific recognition of CMV antigens was confirmed in vitro for a few chains (all CMV-associated). As was reported, the classifier diagnosed cytomegalovirus status with high specificity and sensitivity. TCR beta chains numbering some 150 were designated cytomegalovirus-associated.

The receptor comes from a woman between 18 and 29 years old in good health and CMV-seronegative. This chain uses TRBV10-3 with TRBJ2-2; 7 bases match TRBD1. Sample: PBMCs. CDR3 amino acids: CAISPMDRTNTGELFF. CDR3 DNA: TGTGCCATCAGCCCGATGGACAGGACGAACACCGGGGAGCTGTTTTTT.